Sequencing of this TCR beta chain was carried out in a study of T-cell reconstitution after alpha-beta-depleted transplantation in children. Trimming cost V 0 bases and J 0 bases, with 10 bases left between them. This CDR3 comprises 16 residues. CDR1 and CDR2 (germline): SGHRS, YFSETQ. Researchers prepared the TCRbeta library using unique molecular identifiers, the study reports. Each CDR3 protein gets one entry after TCRdb re-called the PCR reads with MiXCR. The data show 750,000 to 950,000 distinct CDR3 sequences, with roughly 15% seen just once and 5% held by the top ten. The clonotype comes from a male patient between 10 and 17 years old who had a stem cell transplant for acute lymphoblastic leukemia, so the T cells may come from the graft donor. This specimen consisted of PBMCs, mostly from graft donor cells, obtained 360 days after TCRalphabeta/CD19-depleted stem cell transplant. The chain recombines TRBV5-1 with TRBJ2-4; maybe TRBD1 (6 bases). This chain's CDR3 is CASSLGTALAKNIQYF. The CDR3 region has the DNA TGCGCCAGCAGCTTGGGGACAGCCCTAGCCAAAAACATTCAGTACTTC. Full variable domain (rest looked up from reference TRBV5-1 and TRBJ2-4): KAGVTQTPRYLIKTRGQQVTLSCSPISGHRSVSWYQQTPGQGLQFLFEYFSETQRNKGNFPGRFSGRQFSNSRSEMNVSTLELGDSALYLCASSLGTALAKNIQYFGAGTRLSVL.